In its sample, the clone carrying this T cell receptor beta chain was seen many times. The target antigen is unknown. The CDR3 is made up of 15 amino acids. The germline V gene has CDR1 SEHNR and CDR2 FQNEAQ (reference sequence). The J segment lost 4 bases and the V segment lost 2 bases, leaving 4 bases of the junction unmatched. The entry originates in a study of breast tumors, draining lymph nodes, adjacent tissues. TCRdb reprocessed the multiplex PCR reads via MiXCR and lists one record per CDR3 protein. The data show about 100,000 distinct CDR3 sequences, with less than 25% seen just once and 1% to 1.5% held by the top ten. Overall study findings and caveats: The lymph node origin of tumor T cells was framed as consistent with a hypothesis, not demonstrated. Tumor and nontumor repertoires were significantly more similar in luminal-like than in basal-like breast cancer. Most tumor T cells seemingly derive from lymph node, then expand in tumor. Compared with lymph nodes, tumors were less diverse; compared with nontumor tissue, more.

Axillary draining lymph nodes of breast cancer patients supplied the node samples. The sequence came from a female donor with breast cancer. Some clones in this sample may be carry-over from other donors' samples. The specimen sequenced was axillary lymph node tissue. The J gene is TRBJ1-2, the V gene TRBV7-9, with 10 nucleotides matching TRBD1. CDR3 in amino acids: CASSLPGQGSYGYTF. CDR3 bases: TGTGCCAGCAGCTTACCGGGACAGGGGAGCTATGGCTACACCTTC.